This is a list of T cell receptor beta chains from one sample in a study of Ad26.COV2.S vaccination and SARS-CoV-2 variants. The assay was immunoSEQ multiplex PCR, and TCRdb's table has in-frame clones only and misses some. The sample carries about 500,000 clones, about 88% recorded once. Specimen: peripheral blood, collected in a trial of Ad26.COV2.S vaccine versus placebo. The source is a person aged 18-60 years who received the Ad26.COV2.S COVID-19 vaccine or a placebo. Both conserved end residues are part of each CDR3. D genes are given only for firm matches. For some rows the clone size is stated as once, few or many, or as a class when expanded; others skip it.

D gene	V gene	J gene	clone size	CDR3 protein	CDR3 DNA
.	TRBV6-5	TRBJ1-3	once	CASNGFSGNTIYF	TGTGCCAGCAACGGGTTCTCTGGAAACACCATATATTTT
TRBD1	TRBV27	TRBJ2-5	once	CASSNGQGNQETQYF	TGTGCCAGCAGCAACGGACAGGGTAACCAAGAGACCCAGTACTTC
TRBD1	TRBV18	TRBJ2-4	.	CASSPPGTGENIQYF	TGTGCCAGCTCACCCCCCGGGACAGGAGAAAACATTCAGTACTTC
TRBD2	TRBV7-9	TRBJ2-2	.	CASSPPGLETGELFF	TGTGCCAGCAGCCCTCCGGGACTAGAGACCGGGGAGCTGTTTTTT
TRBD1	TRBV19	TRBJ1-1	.	CASSRDRGDTEAFF	TGTGCCAGTAGTCGGGACAGGGGAGACACTGAAGCTTTCTTT
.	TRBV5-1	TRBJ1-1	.	CASSLASNTEAFF	TGCGCCAGCAGCTTGGCCAGCAACACTGAAGCTTTCTTT
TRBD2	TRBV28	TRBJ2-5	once	CASSLGPGRGETQYF	TGTGCCAGCAGTTTAGGGCCAGGGAGGGGAGAGACCCAGTACTTC
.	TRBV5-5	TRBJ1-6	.	CASSLAGTHSPLHF	TGTGCCAGCAGCTTGGCGGGGACTCATTCACCCCTCCACTTT
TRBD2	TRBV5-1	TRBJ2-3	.	CASSLAGGRPDTQYF	TGCGCCAGCAGCTTGGCCGGCGGGAGGCCAGATACGCAGTATTTT
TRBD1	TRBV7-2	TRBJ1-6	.	CASIRGGDSHNSPLHF	TGTGCCAGCATTAGGGGGGGGGACAGCCATAATTCACCCCTCCACTTT
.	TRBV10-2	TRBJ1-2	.	CASSDTNRDYYGYTF	TGCGCCAGCAGTGATACGAACAGGGATTACTATGGCTACACCTTC
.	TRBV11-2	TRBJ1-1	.	CASTPSGFTEAFF	TGTGCCAGCACCCCAAGTGGGTTCACTGAAGCTTTCTTT
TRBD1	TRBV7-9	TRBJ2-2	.	CASSGVRGPTGELFF	TGTGCCAGCAGCGGGGTGAGGGGGCCCACCGGGGAGCTGTTTTTT
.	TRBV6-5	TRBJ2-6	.	CASSYFLFSGANVLTF	TGTGCCAGCAGTTACTTTCTCTTCTCTGGGGCCAACGTCCTGACTTTC
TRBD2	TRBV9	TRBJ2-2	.	CASGTRNTGELFF	TGTGCCAGCGGGACTAGGAACACCGGGGAGCTGTTTTTT
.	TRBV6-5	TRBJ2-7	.	CASSKTGGPYEQYF	TGTGCCAGCAGCAAAACCGGGGGACCCTACGAGCAGTACTTC
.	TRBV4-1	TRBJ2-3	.	CASSQERSLPADGTLTDTQYF	TGCGCCAGCAGCCAGGAAAGGTCTCTACCCGCCGATGGGACTCTAACAGATACGCAGTATTTT
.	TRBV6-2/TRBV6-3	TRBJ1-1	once	CASSLSREAFF	TGTGCCAGCAGTTTAAGCCGAGAAGCTTTCTTT
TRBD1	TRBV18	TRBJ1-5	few	CASSPDRDQPQHF	TGTGCCAGCTCACCCGACAGGGATCAGCCCCAGCATTTT
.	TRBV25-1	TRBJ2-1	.	CASSAAPPSYNEQFF	TGTGCCAGCAGTGCAGCCCCCCCATCCTACAATGAGCAGTTCTTC
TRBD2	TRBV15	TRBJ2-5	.	CATSRDKGLAGETQYF	TGTGCCACCAGCAGAGATAAGGGACTAGCGGGAGAGACCCAGTACTTC
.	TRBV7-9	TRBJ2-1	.	CASSLLNEQFF	TGTGCCAGCAGCCTCCTGAATGAGCAGTTCTTC
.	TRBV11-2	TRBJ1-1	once	CASRPPNTEAFF	TGTGCCAGCAGACCCCCAAACACTGAAGCTTTCTTT
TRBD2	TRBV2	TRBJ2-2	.	CASSVGTSGSIELFF	TGTGCCAGCAGTGTTGGGACTAGCGGGAGTATAGAGCTGTTTTTT
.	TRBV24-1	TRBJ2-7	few	CATSGHSSTYEQYF	TGTGCCACCAGTGGGCACAGTAGTACCTACGAGCAGTACTTC
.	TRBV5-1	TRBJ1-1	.	CASGSIFDLGEAFF	TGCGCCAGCGGTTCCATCTTCGATTTAGGAGAAGCTTTCTTT
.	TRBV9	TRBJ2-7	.	CASSVEGSSYEQYF	TGTGCCAGCAGCGTAGAGGGCAGCTCCTACGAGCAGTACTTC
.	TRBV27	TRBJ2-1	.	CASSLVPGNEQFF	TGTGCCAGCAGTTTGGTCCCGGGGAATGAGCAGTTCTTC
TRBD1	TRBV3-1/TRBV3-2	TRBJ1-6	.	CASSLTGGRNSPLHF	TGTGCCAGCAGCCTCACAGGGGGCCGGAATTCACCCCTCCACTTT
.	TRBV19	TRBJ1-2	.	CASSISLGGYTF	TGTGCCAGTAGTATAAGCCTTGGGGGCTACACCTTC
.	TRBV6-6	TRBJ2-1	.	CASSIQGSSYNEQFF	TGTGCCAGCAGTATACAGGGTAGCTCCTACAATGAGCAGTTCTTC
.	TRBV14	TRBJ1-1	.	CASSLQGYTEAFF	TGTGCCAGCAGCTTACAGGGCTACACTGAAGCTTTCTTT
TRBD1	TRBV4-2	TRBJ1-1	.	CASSQVGQGNPEAFF	TGTGCCAGCAGCCAAGTGGGACAGGGAAACCCTGAAGCTTTCTTT
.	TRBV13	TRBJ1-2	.	CASSSGQPNYGYTF	TGTGCCAGCAGCTCCGGACAGCCGAACTATGGCTACACCTTC
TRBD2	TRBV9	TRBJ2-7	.	CASSDTSGRASEQYF	TGTGCCAGCAGCGACACTAGCGGGAGGGCCTCCGAGCAGTACTTC
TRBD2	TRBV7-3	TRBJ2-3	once	CASSPLAGGRGDTQYF	TGTGCCAGCAGCCCCTTAGCGGGGGGGCGGGGAGATACGCAGTATTTT
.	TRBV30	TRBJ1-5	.	CAWRGSGGSFGQPQHF	TGTGCCTGGAGAGGGTCTGGAGGGAGTTTCGGTCAGCCCCAGCATTTT
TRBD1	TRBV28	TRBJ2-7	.	CASSLSSRTGEGEQYF	TGTGCCAGCAGTTTATCCTCCCGGACAGGGGAGGGGGAGCAGTACTTC
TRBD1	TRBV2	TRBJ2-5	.	CASSPPGDRQETQYF	TGTGCCAGCAGTCCCCCGGGGGACAGGCAAGAGACCCAGTACTTC
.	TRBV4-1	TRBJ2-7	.	CASSQGRGSRYEQYF	TGCGCCAGCAGCCAGGGAAGGGGGAGTCGCTACGAGCAGTACTTC
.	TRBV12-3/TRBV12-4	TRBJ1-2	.	CASSPGQNYGYTF	TGTGCCAGCAGTCCTGGACAGAACTATGGCTACACCTTC
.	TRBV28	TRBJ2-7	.	CASSFHNYEQYF	TGTGCCAGCAGTTTCCACAACTACGAGCAGTACTTC
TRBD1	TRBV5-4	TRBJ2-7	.	CASSFGTGLTYEQYF	TGTGCCAGCAGCTTTGGGACAGGGCTTACCTACGAGCAGTACTTC
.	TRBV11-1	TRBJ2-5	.	CASSLDRETQYF	TGTGCCAGCAGCTTAGATCGGGAGACCCAGTACTTC
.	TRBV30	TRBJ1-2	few	CAWSLWGRYGYTF	TGTGCCTGGAGTTTATGGGGGAGATATGGCTACACCTTC
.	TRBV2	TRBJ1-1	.	CASTPLTGYTEAFF	TGTGCCAGCACTCCACTCACAGGTTACACTGAAGCTTTCTTT
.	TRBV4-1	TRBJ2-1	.	CASSQVLIGGLLNEQFF	TGCGCCAGCAGCCAAGTACTCATCGGGGGGCTTCTCAATGAGCAGTTCTTC
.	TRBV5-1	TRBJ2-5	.	CASSPPSAEETQYF	TGCGCCAGCAGCCCTCCCTCGGCAGAAGAGACCCAGTACTTC
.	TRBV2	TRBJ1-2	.	CASRAGTNYYGYTF	TGTGCCAGCAGGGCCGGGACAAACTACTATGGCTACACCTTC
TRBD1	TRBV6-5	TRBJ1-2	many	CATDPRTGPYGYTF	TGTGCCACTGATCCGCGGACAGGGCCCTATGGCTACACCTTC
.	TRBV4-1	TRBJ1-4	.	CASSQNPGPSTLEEKLFF	TGCGCCAGCAGCCAAAACCCGGGTCCGTCCACCTTGGAGGAAAAACTGTTTTTT
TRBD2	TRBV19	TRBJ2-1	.	CASSIRLAGSYNEQFF	TGTGCCAGTAGTATAAGACTAGCGGGATCCTACAATGAGCAGTTCTTC
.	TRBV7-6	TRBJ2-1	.	CASSMSRRHEQFF	TGTGCCAGCAGCATGTCCCGACGACACGAGCAGTTCTTC
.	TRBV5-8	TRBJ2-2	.	CASSLVVTGYTGELFF	TGTGCCAGCAGCTTGGTCGTAACAGGGTATACCGGGGAGCTGTTTTTT
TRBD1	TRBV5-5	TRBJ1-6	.	CASSRRGGQGNSPLHF	TGTGCCAGCAGCCGCAGAGGGGGACAGGGGAATTCACCCCTCCACTTT
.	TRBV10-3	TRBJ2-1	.	CATSGGGELLEQFF	TGTGCCACTTCCGGGGGCGGGGAGCTCCTTGAGCAGTTCTTC